The 2 T cell receptor beta chains presented below share a single source sample, sequenced in a study of CD8+ T cells in alopecia areata. RNA was extracted and reverse transcribed into cDNA as the sequencing template. Here immunoSEQ multiplex PCR was the method, and the copy in TCRdb shows in-frame clones only, minus some. The table has 75,000 to 100,000 clones, 35% to 50% seen once. Material: CD4+ T cells sorted from blood. Receptor source: a human donor with alopecia areata.

The gene calls are TRBV29-1 and TRBJ2-7, with D possibly matching TRBD1 (6 bases). V was cut by 1 base and J by 3 bases, with 10 bases left in between. Germline V gene data show CDR1 as SQVTM and CDR2 as ANQGSEA. This CDR3 is built from 13 residues. The CDR3 spells CSVEGPTGYEQYF. CDR3 nucleotide sequence: TGCAGCGTTGAAGGGCCGACAGGCTACGAGCAGTACTTC.

CDR3 protein: CASSGNLAGGPDTQYF. The CDR3 nucleotides are TGTGCCAGCAGCGGTAATCTAGCGGGGGGTCCAGATACGCAGTATTTT. The rearrangement uses TRBV9 and TRBJ2-3; TRBD2 aligns across 11 bases. Germline values: CDR1 SGDLS, CDR2 YYNGEE. This CDR3 region has 16 residues. V lost 3 bases and J lost 4; bases outside the gene matches: 7.